The 28 T cell receptor beta chains listed next were all sequenced from one sample in a study of blood T cell repertoires in COVID-19 (dated by TCRdb to 2019 to 2021). Receptors were amplified or captured by the immunoSEQ multiplex PCR assay. TCRdb's version of the immuneACCESS table is confined to in-frame rearrangements and falls short of the full clone set. An unresolved V gene accounts for under half of the shortfall where checked; the remainder is of unknown origin. Across this sample there are a few hundred thousand clones, with roughly 86% seen only once. Clones ranked in the top ten supply over 7.5% of the sample. Sequencing was carried out using peripheral blood. All receptors come from a man aged 35 to 55 who had recovered from COVID-19.

This clone was detected a few times. The chain combines TRBV5-1 with TRBJ1-2; TRBD1 is a possible D gene (5 bases). Germline CDR1 reads SGHRS; CDR2 reads YFSETQ. With 0 bases removed from V and 6 bases from J, the gap between germline ends came to 15 bases. There are 15 residues in the CDR3. The CDR3 region is CASSLDGLTGDGYTF. Here the CDR3 DNA reads TGCGCCAGCAGCTTGGATGGGCTGACGGGGGATGGCTACACCTTC.

The chain combines TRBV4-3 with TRBJ2-3, with unresolved D. V was shortened by 0 bases and J by 2 bases, with 6 bases between the two germline ends. This CDR3 has 14 residues. The germline gives CDR1 LGHNA, CDR2 YSLEER. CDR3 bases: TGCGCCAGCAGCCAAGAACTTACCACAGATACGCAGTATTTT. This gives the protein CASSQELTTDTQYF.

The chain couples TRBV6-2 or TRBV6-3 to TRBJ2-1, with a possible D match to TRBD2 (7 bases). Germline CDR1 MNHEY, CDR2 SVGEGT. The V gene lost 0 bases and the J gene lost 9 bases, with 18 bases spanning the gap. The CDR3 covers 16 residues. DNA of the CDR3: TGTGCCAGCAGTTACTCGGCCGGGGGGCCGATTGGTGAGCAGTTCTTC. This translates into CASSYSAGGPIGEQFF.

The rearrangement links TRBV10-1 to TRBJ2-1; 7 nucleotides match TRBD2. CDR1 is WNHNN and CDR2 is SYGVQD in the germline V gene (reference sequence). The CDR3 extends over 15 amino acids. V shed 4 bases, J shed 7 bases, and the junction held 10 bases outside the gene matches. CDR3 nucleotide sequence: TGCGCCAGCAGTGTATCGGGGGGAAGGAGGAATGAGCAGTTCTTC. It specifies CASSVSGGRRNEQFF.

The rearrangement joins TRBV6-5 to TRBJ1-1, with D possibly TRBD1 on 6 matching bases. The CDR3 length is 14 residues. CDR1 is MNHEY and CDR2 is SVGAGI in the germline V gene. V was clipped by 4 bases and J by 1 base, with 10 bases between them. CDR3 nucleotide sequence: TGTGCCAGCAGTTCCCGACAGGAGAACACTGAAGCTTTCTTT. This encodes CASSSRQENTEAFF.

The genes are TRBV2 and TRBJ1-5, with TRBD1 matching 8 bases. The V segment lost 3 bases and the J segment 4 bases; nucleotides outside the gene matches: 2. Germline V gives CDR1 SNHLY, CDR2 FYNNEI. The length of the CDR3 is 14 residues. CDR3 sequence: CASSDRGRNQPQHF. The CDR3 bases are TGTGCCAGCAGTGACAGGGGGCGGAATCAGCCCCAGCATTTT.

The chain couples TRBV6-5 to TRBJ1-2; D possibly corresponds to TRBD1 (6 bases). From germline, CDR1 is MNHEY and CDR2 SVGAGI. V was clipped by 5 bases and J by 8 bases, with 21 bases between them. The CDR3 spans 15 residues. DNA for the CDR3: TGTGCCAGCAGTCCCCCCGGTAGGACAGCCGTAGGCTACACCTTC. Translation: CASSPPGRTAVGYTF.

The rearrangement uses TRBV28 and TRBJ1-2, with 7 bases aligning to TRBD1. V lost 3 bases, J lost 5 bases, and 6 bases stayed unmatched. From germline, CDR1 is MDHEN and CDR2 SYDVKM. The CDR3 has 14 amino acids. CDR3 loop: CASSFEGAGYGYTF. The CDR3 region has the DNA TGTGCCAGCAGTTTCGAGGGGGCTGGATATGGCTACACCTTC.

CDR3 in DNA: TGCAGCGCCCCTAAGGGGCTAGCGGGAGGTAACAATGAGCAGTTCTTC. Its protein product is CSAPKGLAGGNNEQFF. The chain recombines TRBV29-1 with TRBJ2-1; 11 bases fit TRBD2. The CDR3 loop spans 16 amino acids. Germline V CDR1 and CDR2: SQVTM, ANQGSEA. V lost 7 bases and J lost 5; bases outside the gene matches: 13.

This chain links TRBV3-1 (or the pseudogene TRBV3-2) with TRBJ1-2; D is unclear. CDR1 and CDR2 (germline): LGHDT, YNNKEL (reference sequence). Trimming removed 4 bases at V and 4 bases at J, with 16 bases between. The CDR3 has 15 amino acids. The CDR3 loop reads CASSPQQNPGYGYTF. The CDR3 coding sequence is TGTGCCAGCAGCCCGCAACAGAACCCTGGCTATGGCTACACCTTC.

The chain combines TRBV5-4 with TRBJ1-2; D remains unclear. Per germline, CDR1 SGHNT and CDR2 YYREEE (reference sequence). V was cut by 4 bases and J by 5 bases, with 15 bases left in between. CDR3 length: 14 residues. The CDR3 protein is CASSPSGVSYGYTF. CDR3 DNA sequence: TGTGCCAGCAGCCCCTCCGGGGTGTCTTATGGCTACACCTTC.

The V gene is TRBV19, the J gene TRBJ2-6; unclear D gene. The CDR3 length is 14 residues. The V and J ends lost 6 bases and 10 bases respectively, with 16 bases between them. Germline CDR1 LNHDA, CDR2 SQIVND (reference sequence). This chain's CDR3 is CASSNPPAENVLTF. In DNA form, the CDR3 reads TGTGCCAGTAGCAACCCCCCCGCAGAAAACGTCCTGACTTTC.

The rearrangement joins TRBV7-2 to TRBJ2-5; 7 bases map to TRBD1. V shed 1 base, J shed 1 base, and the junction held 6 bases outside the gene matches. The CDR3 contains 16 residues. Per the germline V gene, CDR1 is SGHTA and CDR2 is FQGNSA. As DNA, the CDR3 is TGTGCCAGCAGCTTAGTCGCAGGGACAGCCCAAGAGACCCAGTACTTC. The encoded protein is CASSLVAGTAQETQYF.

In nucleotides, the CDR3 is TGTGCCTGGGCCGGGGACAGGGGGCTGTTTTCACCCCTCCACTTT. Translation: CAWAGDRGLFSPLHF. The chain has TRBV30 and TRBJ1-6; 12 bases align to TRBD1. The CDR3 is made up of 15 amino acids. The germline gives CDR1 GTSNPN, CDR2 SVGIG (reference sequence). The ends lost 5 bases at V and 9 bases at J; junction bases unmatched: 8.

Here the CDR3 DNA reads TGTGCCAGCAGTCGCACCTCAGGGAAGCTCACTGAAGCTTTCTTT. This gives the protein CASSRTSGKLTEAFF. V and J are TRBV6-5 and TRBJ1-1; a possible D gene is TRBD1 (5 bases). The V and J ends lost 5 bases and 4 bases respectively, with 17 bases between them. The CDR3 is made up of 15 amino acids. Germline CDR1 is MNHEY and CDR2 is SVGAGI.

The V and J genes are TRBV19 and TRBJ1-1; D is ambiguous. V was cut by 8 bases and J by 4 bases, with 17 bases left in between. The CDR3 loop spans 14 amino acids. Germline V gene data show CDR1 as LNHDA and CDR2 as SQIVND (reference sequence). The CDR3 DNA follows: TGTGCCAGTTGCCGCAATCGGGTGGGCACTGAAGCTTTCTTT. This gives the protein CASCRNRVGTEAFF.

V usage is TRBV13 and J usage is TRBJ2-1; D gene unclear. The ends were cut back, 5 bases at V and 0 bases at J, with 14 bases in the middle. CDR3 length: 16 residues. Germline CDR1 is PRHDT and CDR2 is FYEKMQ (reference sequence). The CDR3 sequence: CASSPTQSSSYNEQFF. DNA for the CDR3: TGTGCCAGCAGCCCCACACAGTCGAGCTCCTACAATGAGCAGTTCTTC.

This chain connects TRBV9 to TRBJ1-3; D gene uncertain. CDR3 length: 13 residues. Germline V gene lookup returns CDR1 SGDLS and CDR2 YYNGEE. V lost 1 base and J lost 0, with 2 bases in between. The CDR3 region has the DNA TGTGCCAGCAGCGTATACTCTGGAAACACCATATATTTT. Translating gives CASSVYSGNTIYF.

The chain joins TRBV6-2 or TRBV6-3 to TRBJ2-1; D ambiguous. The germline CDR1 and CDR2 sequences are MNHEY and SVGEGT. The CDR3 runs to 16 residues. The V and J ends lost 4 bases and 0 bases respectively, with 13 bases between them. The CDR3 bases are TGTGCCAGCAGTTCTATGAGACAAAGCTCCTACAATGAGCAGTTCTTC. This encodes CASSSMRQSSYNEQFF.

The V call is TRBV7-9, the J call TRBJ2-3; 9 positions match TRBD2. The V segment lost 5 bases and the J segment 2 bases; nucleotides outside the gene matches: 5. The CDR3 totals 15 residues. Germline loops: CDR1 SEHNR, CDR2 FQNEAQ (reference sequence). CDR3 amino acids: CASSPWTSVTDTQYF. The CDR3 coding sequence is TGTGCCAGCAGCCCTTGGACTAGCGTCACAGATACGCAGTATTTT.

This clone occurred once. This sequence joins TRBV4-2 and TRBJ2-5, with D maybe TRBD1 (6 bases). Trimming removed 0 bases from V and 2 bases from J, with 25 bases in between. This CDR3 comprises 20 residues. The germline V gene has CDR1 LGHNA and CDR2 YNFKEQ. CDR3 DNA: TGTGCCAGCAGCCAAGACACACCTGGGGGCTTGGCGAAGGGTCAAGAGACCCAGTACTTC. It codes for CASSQDTPGGLAKGQETQYF.

The chain recombines TRBV18 with TRBJ1-1; possible D gene TRBD1, 5 bases. The V end lost 3 bases, the J end lost 1 base, and 15 bases lay between the germline ends. The CDR3 has 16 amino acids. Per germline, CDR1 KGHSH and CDR2 LQKENI. CDR3 DNA: TGTGCCAGCTCACCGATGGAATGGGGCCGGAACACTGAAGCTTTCTTT. It specifies CASSPMEWGRNTEAFF.

The V and J genes are TRBV6-5 and TRBJ1-1; tentative D call: TRBD1 (5 bases). The germline gives CDR1 MNHEY, CDR2 SVGAGI. Trimming shortened V by 5 bases and J by 2 bases, and 15 bases separated the two germline ends. CDR3 length: 15 residues. The CDR3 nucleotides read TGTGCCAGCAGTACGACCACATGGGGCAACACTGAAGCTTTCTTT. Translating gives CASSTTTWGNTEAFF.

A single count supports this clone. This CDR3 is CASSFGTAGGYTF. The CDR3 DNA sequence: TGTGCCAGCAGTTTTGGTACTGCTGGTGGCTACACCTTC. The chain employs TRBV27 and TRBJ1-2; D uncertain. V dropped 3 bases and J dropped 7 bases, with 12 bases sitting between them. In germline, CDR1 is MNHEY, CDR2 SMNVEV (reference sequence). This CDR3 spans 13 amino acids.

This sequence joins TRBV5-8 and TRBJ2-3, with TRBD2 identical over 9 bases. The CDR3 has 16 amino acids. The V gene's germline CDR1 is SGHTS and CDR2 YDEGEE. J lost 1 base, V lost 0 bases, and 3 bases had no gene match. This CDR3 is CASSLGQREGTDTQYF. The CDR3 coding sequence is TGTGCCAGCAGCTTGGGTCAGCGGGAGGGCACAGATACGCAGTATTTT.

The chain has TRBV19 and TRBJ1-2; a possible D gene is TRBD1 (5 bases). V shed 3 bases and J shed 8 bases, with 10 bases lying between them. The CDR3 loop spans 12 amino acids. CDR1 and CDR2 (germline): LNHDA, SQIVND (reference sequence). CDR3 loop: CASSMRQLGYTF. The CDR3 region has the DNA TGTGCCAGTAGTATGAGACAGCTGGGCTACACCTTC.

The chain uses TRBV5-1 and TRBJ2-7, with D maybe TRBD1 (5 bases). This CDR3 is 11 amino acids long. V gave up 8 bases and J gave up 4 bases, with 10 bases separating them. CDR1 is SGHRS and CDR2 is YFSETQ in the germline V gene. CDR3 loop: CARVGRYEQYF. CDR3 sequence (DNA): TGCGCCAGGGTGGGGCGGTACGAGCAGTACTTC.

The V and J genes are TRBV10-2 and TRBJ1-1; no firm D call. V was trimmed by 8 bases and J by 1 base, leaving 14 bases between them. The CDR3 spans 14 residues. Germline-derived CDR1 and CDR2 are WSHSY and SAAADI. CDR3: CASSGNLKNTEAFF. The CDR3 DNA follows: TGCGCCAGCTCGGGTAATCTAAAGAACACTGAAGCTTTCTTT.